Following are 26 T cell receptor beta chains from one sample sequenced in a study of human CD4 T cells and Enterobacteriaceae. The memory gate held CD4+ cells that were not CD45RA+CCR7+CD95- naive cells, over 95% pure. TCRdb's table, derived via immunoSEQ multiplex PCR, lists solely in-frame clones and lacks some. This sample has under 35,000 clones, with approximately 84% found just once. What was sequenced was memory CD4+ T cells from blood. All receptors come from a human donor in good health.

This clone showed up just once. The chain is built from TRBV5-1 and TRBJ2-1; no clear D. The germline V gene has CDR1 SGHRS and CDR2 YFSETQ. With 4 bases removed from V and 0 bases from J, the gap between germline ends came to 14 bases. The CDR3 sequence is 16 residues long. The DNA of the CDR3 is TGCGCCAGCAGCGATCCGAGGTTTAGCTCCTACAATGAGCAGTTCTTC. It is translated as CASSDPRFSSYNEQFF.

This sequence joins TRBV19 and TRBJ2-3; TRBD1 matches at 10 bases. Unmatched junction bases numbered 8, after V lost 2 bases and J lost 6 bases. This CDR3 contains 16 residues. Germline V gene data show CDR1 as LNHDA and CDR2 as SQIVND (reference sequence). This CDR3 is CASSIYETGGLDTQYF. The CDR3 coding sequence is TGTGCCAGTAGTATATATGAGACAGGGGGCTTGGATACGCAGTATTTT.

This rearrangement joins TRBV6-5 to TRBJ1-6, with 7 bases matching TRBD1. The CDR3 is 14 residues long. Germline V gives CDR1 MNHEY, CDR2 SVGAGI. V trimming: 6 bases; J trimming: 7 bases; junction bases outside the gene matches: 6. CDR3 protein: CASRKGQRNSPLHF. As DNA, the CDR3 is TGTGCCAGCAGAAAGGGACAGAGAAATTCACCCCTCCACTTT.

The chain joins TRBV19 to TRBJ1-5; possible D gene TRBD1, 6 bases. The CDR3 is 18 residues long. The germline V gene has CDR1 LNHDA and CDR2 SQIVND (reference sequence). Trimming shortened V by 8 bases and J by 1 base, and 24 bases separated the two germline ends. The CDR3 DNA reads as TGTGCCAGTCAGGGGATCACGCGTGGCTTTGGGAGCAATCAGCCCCAGCATTTT. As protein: CASQGITRGFGSNQPQHF. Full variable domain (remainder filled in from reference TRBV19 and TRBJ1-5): DGGITQSPKYLFRKEGQNVTLSCEQNLNHDAMYWYRQDPGQGLRLIYYSQIVNDFQKGDIAEGYSVSREKKESFPLTVTSAQKNPTAFYLCASQGITRGFGSNQPQHFGDGTRLSIL.

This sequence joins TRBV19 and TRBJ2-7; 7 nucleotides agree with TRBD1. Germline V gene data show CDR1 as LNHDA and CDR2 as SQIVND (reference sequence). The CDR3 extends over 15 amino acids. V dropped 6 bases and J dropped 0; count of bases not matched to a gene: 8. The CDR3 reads CASRARGQNSYEQYF. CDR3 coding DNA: TGTGCCAGTAGGGCTAGGGGACAGAACTCCTACGAGCAGTACTTC.

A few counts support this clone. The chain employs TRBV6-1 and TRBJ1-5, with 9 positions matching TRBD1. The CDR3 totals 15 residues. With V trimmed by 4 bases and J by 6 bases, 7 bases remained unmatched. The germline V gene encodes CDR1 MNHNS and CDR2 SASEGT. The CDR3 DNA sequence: TGTGCCAGCAGTGTTGGGACAGGGAGTGTTCAGCCCCAGCATTTT. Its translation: CASSVGTGSVQPQHF.

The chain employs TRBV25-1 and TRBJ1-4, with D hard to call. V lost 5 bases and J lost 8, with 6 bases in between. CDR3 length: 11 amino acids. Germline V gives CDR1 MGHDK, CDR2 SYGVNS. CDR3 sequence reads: CASSLGEKLFF. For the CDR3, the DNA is TGTGCCAGCAGTCTGGGGGAAAAACTGTTTTTT.

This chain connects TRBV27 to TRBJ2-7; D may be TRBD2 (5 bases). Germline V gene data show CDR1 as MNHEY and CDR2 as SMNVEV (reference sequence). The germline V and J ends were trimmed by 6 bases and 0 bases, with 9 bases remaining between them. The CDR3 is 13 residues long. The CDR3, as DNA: TGTGCCAGCAGGGCGGCGGGCTCCTACGAGCAGTACTTC. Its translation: CASRAAGSYEQYF.

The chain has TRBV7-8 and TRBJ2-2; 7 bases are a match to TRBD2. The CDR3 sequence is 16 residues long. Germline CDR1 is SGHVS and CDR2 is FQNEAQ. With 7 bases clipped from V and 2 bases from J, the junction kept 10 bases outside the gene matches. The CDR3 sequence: CASTPTGTTNTGELFF. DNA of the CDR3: TGTGCCAGCACCCCGACCGGGACTACTAACACCGGGGAGCTGTTTTTT.

The CDR3 is CASSTGTSGTQTQYF. CDR3 nucleotides: TGCGCCAGCAGCACCGGGACTAGCGGGACGCAGACCCAGTACTTC. V usage is TRBV5-1 and J usage is TRBJ2-5; TRBD2 agrees at 13 bases. V lost 4 bases, J lost 6 bases, and 6 bases stayed unmatched. Germline values: CDR1 SGHRS, CDR2 YFSETQ. The CDR3 is 15 amino acids.

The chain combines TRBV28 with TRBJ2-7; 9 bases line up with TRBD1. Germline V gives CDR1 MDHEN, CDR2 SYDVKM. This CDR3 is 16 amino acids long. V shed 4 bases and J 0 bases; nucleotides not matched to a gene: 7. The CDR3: CASSSTGTGSSYEQYF. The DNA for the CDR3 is TGTGCCAGCAGTTCAACCGGGACAGGGAGCTCCTACGAGCAGTACTTC.

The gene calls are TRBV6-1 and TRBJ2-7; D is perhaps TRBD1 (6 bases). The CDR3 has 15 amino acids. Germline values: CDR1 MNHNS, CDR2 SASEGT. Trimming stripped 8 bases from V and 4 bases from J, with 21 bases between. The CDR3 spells CASYPGRTGKYEQYF. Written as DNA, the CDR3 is TGTGCCAGCTACCCCGGGCGTACAGGGAAATACGAGCAGTACTTC.

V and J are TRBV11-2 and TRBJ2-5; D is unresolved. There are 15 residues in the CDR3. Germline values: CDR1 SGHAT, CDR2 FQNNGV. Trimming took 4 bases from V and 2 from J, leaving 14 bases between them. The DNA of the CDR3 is TGTGCCAGCAGCTCATCCCGGACCCTACAAGAGACCCAGTACTTC. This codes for CASSSSRTLQETQYF.

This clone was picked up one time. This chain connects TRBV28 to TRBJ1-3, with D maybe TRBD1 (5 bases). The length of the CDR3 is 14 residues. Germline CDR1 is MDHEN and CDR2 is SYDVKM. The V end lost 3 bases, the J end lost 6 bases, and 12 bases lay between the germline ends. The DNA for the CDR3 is TGTGCCAGCAGTTTTGGGCAGGGAGTAAACACCATATATTTT. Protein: CASSFGQGVNTIYF.

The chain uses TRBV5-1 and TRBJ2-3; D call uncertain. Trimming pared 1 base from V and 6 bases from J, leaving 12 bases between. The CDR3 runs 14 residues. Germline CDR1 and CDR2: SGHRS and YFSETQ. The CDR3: CASSLLLREDTQYF. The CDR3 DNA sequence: TGCGCCAGCAGCTTGTTACTGCGCGAGGATACGCAGTATTTT.

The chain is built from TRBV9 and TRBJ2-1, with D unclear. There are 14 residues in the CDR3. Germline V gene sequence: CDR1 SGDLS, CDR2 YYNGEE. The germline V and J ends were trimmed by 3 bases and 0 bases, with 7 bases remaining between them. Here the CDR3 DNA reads TGTGCCAGCAGCGCCCCAGACTCCTACAATGAGCAGTTCTTC. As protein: CASSAPDSYNEQFF.

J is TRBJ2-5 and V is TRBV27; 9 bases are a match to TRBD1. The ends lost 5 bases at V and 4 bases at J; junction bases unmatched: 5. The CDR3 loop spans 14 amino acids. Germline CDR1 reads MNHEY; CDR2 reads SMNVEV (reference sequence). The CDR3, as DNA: TGTGCCAGCAGTCCCAGGACAGGGGTAGAGACCCAGTACTTC. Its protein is CASSPRTGVETQYF.

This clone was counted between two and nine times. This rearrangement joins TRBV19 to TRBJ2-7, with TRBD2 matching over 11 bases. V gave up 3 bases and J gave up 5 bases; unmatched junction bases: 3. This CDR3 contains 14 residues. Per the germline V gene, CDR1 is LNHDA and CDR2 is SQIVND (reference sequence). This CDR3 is CASSITSGSDEQYF. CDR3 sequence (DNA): TGTGCCAGTAGTATTACTAGCGGGAGCGACGAGCAGTACTTC.

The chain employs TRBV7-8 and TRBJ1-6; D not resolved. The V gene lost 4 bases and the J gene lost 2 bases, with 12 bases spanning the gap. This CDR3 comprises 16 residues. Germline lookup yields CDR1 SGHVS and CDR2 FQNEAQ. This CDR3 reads CASSSRPTAYNSPLHF. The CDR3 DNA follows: TGTGCCAGCAGCTCCAGGCCGACCGCCTATAATTCACCCCTCCACTTT. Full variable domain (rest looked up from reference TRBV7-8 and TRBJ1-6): GAGVSQSPRYKVAKRGQDVALRCDPISGHVSLFWYQQALGQGPEFLTYFQNEAQLDKSGLPSDRFFAERPEGSVSTLKIQRTQQEDSAVYLCASSSRPTAYNSPLHFGNGTRLTVT.

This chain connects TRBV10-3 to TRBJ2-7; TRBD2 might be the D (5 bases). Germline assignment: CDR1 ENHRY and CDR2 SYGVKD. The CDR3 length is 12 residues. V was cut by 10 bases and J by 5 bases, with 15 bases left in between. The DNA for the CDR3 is TGTGCCACCCGAGGGAGTCACGACGAGCAGTACTTC. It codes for CATRGSHDEQYF.

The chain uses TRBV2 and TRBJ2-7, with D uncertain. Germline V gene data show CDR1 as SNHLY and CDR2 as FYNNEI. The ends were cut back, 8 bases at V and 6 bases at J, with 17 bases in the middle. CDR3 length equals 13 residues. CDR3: CASGRYEYPEQYF. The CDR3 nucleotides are TGTGCCAGCGGAAGGTACGAGTACCCCGAGCAGTACTTC.

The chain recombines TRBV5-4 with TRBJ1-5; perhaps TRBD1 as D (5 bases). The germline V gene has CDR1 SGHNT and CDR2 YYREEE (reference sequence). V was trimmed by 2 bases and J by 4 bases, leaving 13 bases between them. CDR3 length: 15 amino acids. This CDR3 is CASSFGGRANQPQHF. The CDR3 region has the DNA TGTGCCAGCAGCTTTGGGGGACGGGCAAATCAGCCCCAGCATTTT.

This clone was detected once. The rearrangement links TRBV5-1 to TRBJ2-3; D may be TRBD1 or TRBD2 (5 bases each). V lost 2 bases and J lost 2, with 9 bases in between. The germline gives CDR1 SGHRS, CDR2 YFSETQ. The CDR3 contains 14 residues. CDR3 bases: TGCGCCAGCAGCTTCCGGGACCACACAGATACGCAGTATTTT. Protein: CASSFRDHTDTQYF.

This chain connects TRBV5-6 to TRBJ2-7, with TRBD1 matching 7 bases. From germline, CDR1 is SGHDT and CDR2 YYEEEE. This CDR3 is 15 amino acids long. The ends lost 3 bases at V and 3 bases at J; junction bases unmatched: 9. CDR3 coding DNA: TGTGCCAGCAGCTCCCAGGGGGTCCCCTACTACGAGCAGTACTTC. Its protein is CASSSQGVPYYEQYF.

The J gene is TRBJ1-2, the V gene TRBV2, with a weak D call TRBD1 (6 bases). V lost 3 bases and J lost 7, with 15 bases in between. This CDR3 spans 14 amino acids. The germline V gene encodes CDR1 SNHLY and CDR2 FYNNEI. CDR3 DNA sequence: TGTGCCAGCAGTGAGATCATGGGGGCCTCTGGCTACACCTTC. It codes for CASSEIMGASGYTF. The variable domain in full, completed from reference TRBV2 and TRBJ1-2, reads EPEVTQTPSHQVTQMGQEVILRCVPISNHLYFYWYRQILGQKVEFLVSFYNNEISEKSEIFDDQFSVERPDGSNFTLKIRSTKLEDSAMYFCASSEIMGASGYTFGSGTRLTVV.

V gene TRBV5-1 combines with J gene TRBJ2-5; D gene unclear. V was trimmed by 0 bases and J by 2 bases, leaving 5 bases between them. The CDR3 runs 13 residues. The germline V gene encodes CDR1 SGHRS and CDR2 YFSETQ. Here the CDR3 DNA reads TGCGCCAGCAGCTTGGGCCAGCAAGAGACCCAGTACTTC. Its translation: CASSLGQQETQYF.